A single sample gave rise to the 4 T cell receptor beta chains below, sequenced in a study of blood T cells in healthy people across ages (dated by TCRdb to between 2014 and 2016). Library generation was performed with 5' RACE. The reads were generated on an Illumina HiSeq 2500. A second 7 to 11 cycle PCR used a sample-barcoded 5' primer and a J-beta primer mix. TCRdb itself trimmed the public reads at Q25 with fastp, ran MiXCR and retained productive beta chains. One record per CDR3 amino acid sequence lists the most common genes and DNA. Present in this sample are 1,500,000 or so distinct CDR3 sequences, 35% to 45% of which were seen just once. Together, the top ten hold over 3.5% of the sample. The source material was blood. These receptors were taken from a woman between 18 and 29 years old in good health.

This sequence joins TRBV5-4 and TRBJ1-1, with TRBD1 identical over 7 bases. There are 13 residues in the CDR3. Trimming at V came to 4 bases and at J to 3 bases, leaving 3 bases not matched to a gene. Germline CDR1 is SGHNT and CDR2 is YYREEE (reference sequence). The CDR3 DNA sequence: TGTGCCAGCAGCAGAGGGACAGACACTGAAGCTTTCTTT. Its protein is CASSRGTDTEAFF.

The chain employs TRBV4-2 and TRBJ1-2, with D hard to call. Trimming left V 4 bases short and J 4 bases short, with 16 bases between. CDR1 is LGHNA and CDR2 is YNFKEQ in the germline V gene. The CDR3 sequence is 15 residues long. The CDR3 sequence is CASSPSETSPYGYTF. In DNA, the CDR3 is TGTGCCAGCAGCCCGTCGGAAACCTCCCCCTATGGCTACACCTTC.

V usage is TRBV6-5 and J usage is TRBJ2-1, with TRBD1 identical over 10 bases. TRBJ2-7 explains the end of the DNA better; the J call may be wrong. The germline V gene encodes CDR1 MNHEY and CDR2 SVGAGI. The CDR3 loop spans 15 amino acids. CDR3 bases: TGTGCCAGCAGTTCCGACAGGGGGCCCTACAATGAGCAGTACTTC. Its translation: CASSSDRGPYNEQYF.

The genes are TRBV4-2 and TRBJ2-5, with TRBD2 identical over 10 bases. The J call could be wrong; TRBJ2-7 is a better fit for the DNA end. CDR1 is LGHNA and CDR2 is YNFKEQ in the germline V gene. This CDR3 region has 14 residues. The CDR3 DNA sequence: TGTGCCAGCAGCCAACTAGCGGGAGTGGGCGAGCAGTACTTC. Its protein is CASSQLAGVGEQYF.